The 29 T cell receptor beta chains listed next were all sequenced from one sample in a study of cytomegalovirus exposure and HLA in healthy donors. PCR was performed using 60 Vbeta and 13 Jbeta primers. TCRdb's copy holds only in-frame clones and misses some; the assay was immunoSEQ multiplex PCR. Among under 200,000 clones listed, approximately 62% were seen once. Sequenced input: PBMCs. These TCRs come from a man in his fifties or sixties in good health and CMV-seronegative.

This clone has more than one count but fewer than ten. The chain recombines TRBV19 with TRBJ2-2, with D unresolved. The CDR3 runs to 15 residues. CDR1 is LNHDA, CDR2 SQIVND, per germline (reference sequence). V was trimmed by 5 bases and J by 2 bases, leaving 12 bases between them. For the CDR3, the DNA is TGTGCCAGTAGTTCTTGGGCGTTTAACACCGGGGAGCTGTTTTTT. This sequence encodes CASSSWAFNTGELFF.

The chain couples TRBV28 to TRBJ1-5, with 7 bases lining up with TRBD1. Germline CDR1 is MDHEN and CDR2 is SYDVKM. The junction had 5 bases not matched to a gene; V was cut back by 5 bases and J by 7 bases. The CDR3 extends over 13 amino acids. This chain's CDR3 is CASSDYRGQPQHF. CDR3 coding DNA: TGTGCCAGCAGTGACTACAGGGGCCAGCCCCAGCATTTT.

V is TRBV5-5 and J is TRBJ1-1; 9 bases are shared with TRBD1. The germline gives CDR1 SGHKS, CDR2 YYEKEE (reference sequence). The CDR3 is 19 amino acids. J lost 0 bases, V lost 0 bases, and 12 bases had no gene match. CDR3 sequence reads: CASSLVVGQGPTVNTEAFF. CDR3 sequence (DNA): TGTGCCAGCAGCTTGGTGGTGGGACAGGGCCCTACGGTGAACACTGAAGCTTTCTTT.

The genes are TRBV7-8 and TRBJ1-5, with 9 bases matching TRBD1. V gave up 4 bases and J gave up 6 bases; unmatched junction bases: 7. CDR1 is SGHVS, CDR2 FQNEAQ, per germline. The CDR3 length is 15 residues. CDR3 bases: TGTGCCAGCAGCTACACAGGGGGCTATGGTCAGCCCCAGCATTTT. Translating gives CASSYTGGYGQPQHF.

This rearrangement joins TRBV5-4 to TRBJ1-1, with TRBD1 as a possible D gene (5 bases). This CDR3 is built from 17 residues. CDR1 is SGHNT and CDR2 is YYREEE in the germline V gene (reference sequence). Trimming removed 6 bases from V and 0 bases from J, with 21 bases in between. CDR3 region: CASTARRGGNMNTEAFF. The CDR3 DNA reads TGTGCCAGCACCGCGAGGAGGGGTGGGAACATGAACACTGAAGCTTTCTTT.

The chain employs TRBV7-2 and TRBJ2-5, with D maybe TRBD1 (5 bases). This CDR3 has 13 residues. V shed 0 bases and J shed 4 bases, with 6 bases lying between them. Germline CDR1 is SGHTA and CDR2 is FQGNSA. In nucleotides, the CDR3 is TGTGCCAGCAGCTTAGCGCAGGGAGAGACCCAGTACTTC. Protein sequence: CASSLAQGETQYF.

This clone was recorded once. The chain employs TRBV6-6 and TRBJ1-1; unclear D gene. The CDR3 covers 14 residues. Deletions cut 0 bases from V and 1 base from J, with 6 bases between. CDR1 is MNHNY, CDR2 SVGAGI, per germline (reference sequence). CDR3 amino acids: CASSYSSRNTEAFF. The DNA of the CDR3 is TGTGCCAGCAGTTACTCGTCCCGGAACACTGAAGCTTTCTTT.

The sample holds a few counts of this clone. The gene calls are TRBV27 and TRBJ2-3; D unresolved. Germline V gene data show CDR1 as MNHEY and CDR2 as SMNVEV (reference sequence). The ends were cut back, 2 bases at V and 0 bases at J, with 3 bases in the middle. CDR3 length: 13 amino acids. In DNA form, the CDR3 reads TGTGCCAGCAGTTTAACTAGCACAGATACGCAGTATTTT. It yields the protein CASSLTSTDTQYF.

The J gene is TRBJ1-1, the V gene TRBV25-1, with D perhaps TRBD1 (6 bases). Trimming stripped 6 bases from V and 6 bases from J, with 17 bases between. The CDR3 consists of 14 residues. Germline CDR1 and CDR2: MGHDK and SYGVNS. Here the CDR3 DNA reads TGTGCCAGCAGCTTGGGGCAGGGGAGGGCTGAAGCTTTCTTT. Protein sequence: CASSLGQGRAEAFF. Looking up the rest from reference TRBV25-1 and TRBJ1-1 gives the full variable domain: EADIYQTPRYLVIGTGKKITLECSQTMGHDKMYWYQQDPGMELHLIHYSYGVNSTEKGDLSSESTVSRIRTEHFPLTLESARPSHTSQYLCASSLGQGRAEAFFGQGTRLTVV.

V is TRBV7-2 and J is TRBJ1-2; 7 nucleotides agree with TRBD1. Germline V lookup: CDR1 SGHTA, CDR2 FQGNSA. The CDR3 is made up of 14 amino acids. V lost 3 bases to trimming and J lost 4 bases; unmatched junction nucleotides: 5. CDR3 sequence: CASSFTGQAYGYTF. For the CDR3, the DNA is TGTGCCAGCAGCTTTACCGGACAGGCCTATGGCTACACCTTC.

The chain recombines TRBV2 with TRBJ1-1, with TRBD1 as a possible D gene (6 bases). Germline V gene lookup returns CDR1 SNHLY and CDR2 FYNNEI. Trimming took off 4 bases at V and 0 bases at J, with 9 bases between the two ends. The CDR3 covers 14 residues. The DNA of the CDR3 is TGTGCCAGCAGTGCACAGGGCCTGAACACTGAAGCTTTCTTT. Protein product: CASSAQGLNTEAFF.

This clone has only a few counts. The rearrangement joins TRBV5-6 to TRBJ1-3; D gene ambiguous. Deletions cut 4 bases from V and 0 bases from J, with 8 bases between. CDR1 is SGHDT and CDR2 is YYEEEE in the germline V gene. The CDR3 is 14 residues long. The CDR3 DNA reads as TGTGCCAGCAGCCCTTTAGTCTCTGGAAACACCATATATTTT. It codes for CASSPLVSGNTIYF.

This chain links TRBV30 with TRBJ2-2; 9 positions match TRBD1. The germline gives CDR1 GTSNPN, CDR2 SVGIG (reference sequence). Trimming at V came to 0 bases and at J to 6 bases, leaving 8 bases not matched to a gene. The CDR3 extends over 16 amino acids. The DNA of the CDR3 is TGTGCCTGGAGTGTACGAGGGGACAGGGCGGCCGGGGAGCTGTTTTTT. Translating it yields CAWSVRGDRAAGELFF.

This clone was detected only a few times. Written as DNA, the CDR3 is TGTGCCAGCAGCTTGTCACACAGAGGGTTTACCTACGAGCAGTACTTC. It is translated as CASSLSHRGFTYEQYF. This rearrangement joins TRBV5-6 to TRBJ2-7; weak D call: TRBD2 (5 bases). The germline V gene encodes CDR1 SGHDT and CDR2 YYEEEE. The CDR3 runs to 16 residues. The V end lost 1 base, the J end lost 2 bases, and 16 bases lay between the germline ends.

This clone was seen only a few times. The chain recombines TRBV6-6 with TRBJ1-4, with D unresolved. CDR1 MNHNY and CDR2 SVGAGI come from the germline V gene (reference sequence). The CDR3 length is 14 residues. V was clipped by 4 bases and J by 1 base, with 7 bases between them. The CDR3: CASSLPGTNEKLFF. In DNA form, the CDR3 reads TGTGCCAGCAGTTTGCCAGGAACTAATGAAAAACTGTTTTTT.

V and J are TRBV10-3 and TRBJ2-5; no clear D. The CDR3 extends over 15 amino acids. Germline CDR1 is ENHRY and CDR2 is SYGVKD. V lost 0 bases, J lost 4 bases, and 12 bases lay in between. DNA for the CDR3: TGTGCCATCAGTGAGTCTGGCCAACCACGAGAGACCCAGTACTTC. Protein sequence: CAISESGQPRETQYF.

The chain has TRBV6-6 and TRBJ1-1; D unclear. The CDR3 covers 14 residues. The germline V gene has CDR1 MNHNY and CDR2 SVGAGI (reference sequence). Trimming shortened V by 0 bases and J by 1 base, and 6 bases separated the two germline ends. The CDR3 coding sequence is TGTGCCAGCAGTTACTCCGAGGGGAACACTGAAGCTTTCTTT. It yields the protein CASSYSEGNTEAFF.

This chain connects TRBV5-1 to TRBJ1-6; D is uncertain. V was clipped by 0 bases and J by 10 bases, with 14 bases between them. CDR3 length equals 15 residues. From germline, CDR1 is SGHRS and CDR2 YFSETQ. The CDR3 sequence is CASSLGIGWESPLHF. CDR3 nucleotides: TGCGCCAGCAGCTTGGGGATAGGGTGGGAGTCACCCCTCCACTTT.

This clone was counted once. The chain uses TRBV7-2 and TRBJ2-1; tentative D call: TRBD1 (6 bases). CDR3 size: 16 residues. Trimming left V 4 bases short and J 4 bases short, with 17 bases between. Germline CDR1 and CDR2: SGHTA and FQGNSA. This CDR3 is CASSSQSWQGYNEQFF. DNA for the CDR3: TGTGCCAGCAGCTCCCAGAGTTGGCAGGGGTACAATGAGCAGTTCTTC.

The V and J genes are TRBV28 and TRBJ2-7; D is unresolved. CDR3 length: 12 residues. Trimming pared 3 bases from V and 4 bases from J, leaving 7 bases between. The germline V gene encodes CDR1 MDHEN and CDR2 SYDVKM. Here the CDR3 DNA reads TGTGCCAGCAGTTTTAACAGATACGAGCAGTACTTC. Translating it yields CASSFNRYEQYF.

The chain recombines TRBV27 with TRBJ1-1; tentatively, D is TRBD1 (5 bases). The CDR3 runs 14 residues. Trimming removed 6 bases at V and 6 bases at J, with 17 bases between. Germline V gives CDR1 MNHEY, CDR2 SMNVEV (reference sequence). For the CDR3, the DNA is TGTGCCAGCAGGACCCCCGTAAGGGGTGCTGAAGCTTTCTTT. Its protein product is CASRTPVRGAEAFF.

The chain recombines TRBV5-4 with TRBJ1-2; D is ambiguous. This CDR3 spans 13 amino acids. Germline CDR1 reads SGHNT; CDR2 reads YYREEE (reference sequence). Trimming removed 4 bases at V and 0 bases at J, with 7 bases between. DNA of the CDR3: TGTGCCAGCAGCCTTGGCACTAACTATGGCTACACCTTC. Translated, it gives CASSLGTNYGYTF.

The rearrangement links TRBV2 to TRBJ1-4, with D tentatively TRBD1 (5 bases). Germline values: CDR1 SNHLY, CDR2 FYNNEI. The CDR3 extends over 14 amino acids. The germline V and J ends were trimmed by 7 bases and 5 bases, with 14 bases remaining between them. The CDR3 here is CASTPREGNEKLFF. The CDR3 nucleotides read TGTGCCAGCACCCCCAGGGAGGGGAATGAAAAACTGTTTTTT.

This chain connects TRBV4-1 to TRBJ1-2; TRBD1 matches at 9 bases. Germline CDR1 and CDR2: MGHRA and YSYEKL. This CDR3 is built from 13 residues. The V segment lost 5 bases and the J segment 7 bases; nucleotides outside the gene matches: 5. The CDR3 sequence is CASSGGQGSGYTF. As DNA, the CDR3 is TGCGCCAGCAGCGGGGGACAGGGCAGTGGCTACACCTTC.

This clone has more than one count but fewer than ten. This chain links TRBV7-2 with TRBJ1-1; D is undetermined. The CDR3 totals 14 residues. The germline V gene has CDR1 SGHTA and CDR2 FQGNSA. Deletions cut 2 bases from V and 0 bases from J, with 7 bases between. This CDR3 is CASSLFGMNTEAFF. Written as DNA, the CDR3 is TGTGCCAGCAGCTTATTCGGTATGAACACTGAAGCTTTCTTT.

The chain couples TRBV7-3 to TRBJ2-5; D is unresolved. The CDR3 spans 13 residues. Trimming removed 5 bases at V and 3 bases at J, with 10 bases between. Germline V gene lookup returns CDR1 SGHTA and CDR2 FQGTGA. CDR3 coding DNA: TGTGCCAGCAGCAAACGTCGGGAAGAGACCCAGTACTTC. It specifies CASSKRREETQYF.

This clone turned up a few times. The identical CDR3 is also encoded by other nucleotide sequences in the sample. V is TRBV18 and J is TRBJ1-1; a possible D gene is TRBD1 (6 bases). CDR1 KGHSH and CDR2 LQKENI come from the germline V gene. This CDR3 contains 14 residues. Trimming removed 3 bases from V and 0 bases from J, with 8 bases in between. In DNA, the CDR3 is TGTGCCAGCTCACCGGACAGCATGAACACTGAAGCTTTCTTT. This encodes CASSPDSMNTEAFF.

This clone was observed a few times. The chain links TRBV7-2 to TRBJ1-6, with 7 bases identical to TRBD1. The V gene end was trimmed by 3 bases and the J gene end by 0 bases; junction bases not matched to a gene: 2. The CDR3 length is 16 residues. Germline CDR1 reads SGHTA; CDR2 reads FQGNSA. The CDR3 region is CASSFGTVSYNSPLHF. The CDR3 nucleotides read TGTGCCAGCAGCTTCGGGACAGTCTCCTATAATTCACCCCTCCACTTT.

This CDR3 reads CASSLGPGYNYGYTF. In DNA, the CDR3 is TGTGCCAGCAGTCTGGGCCCGGGATATAACTATGGCTACACCTTC. The V gene is TRBV6-1, the J gene TRBJ1-2; D is unclear. There are 15 residues in the CDR3. Germline V gene lookup returns CDR1 MNHNS and CDR2 SASEGT. Between the trimmed V and J ends, which lost 5 bases and 1 base, there was a span of 14 bases.